This passage covers 14 T cell receptor beta chains from one sample sequenced in a study of memory CD4+ T cells and cytomegalovirus serostatus. Profiled with immunoSEQ multiplex PCR; TCRdb holds only in-frame clones, not every one. The sample lists about 38,000 clones; less than 80% were seen once. The sort gate was single viable CD3+CD4+CD8-CD45RO+ cells for memory CD4+ T cells. The sequencing sample was made of memory CD4+ T cells from blood. These receptors all stem from an adult in good health and CMV-seropositive.

This chain joins TRBV6-6 and TRBJ2-7, with D maybe TRBD2 (5 bases). This CDR3 has 12 residues. CDR1 is MNHNY and CDR2 is SVGAGI in the germline V gene (reference sequence). With 6 bases removed from V and 0 bases from J, the gap between germline ends came to 6 bases. The CDR3 here is CASREGSYEQYF. The CDR3 nucleotides read TGTGCCAGCAGAGAGGGCTCCTACGAGCAGTACTTC.

V gene TRBV11-2 combines with J gene TRBJ1-6; no clear D gene. There are 16 residues in the CDR3. Germline V lookup: CDR1 SGHAT, CDR2 FQNNGV. Trimming cost V 0 bases and J 0 bases, with 6 bases left between them. The CDR3 DNA reads as TGTGCCAGCAGCTTAGAACCGAGCTCCTATAATTCACCCCTCCACTTT. This gives the protein CASSLEPSSYNSPLHF. Full variable domain (rest looked up from reference TRBV11-2 and TRBJ1-6): EAGVAQSPRYKIIEKRQSVAFWCNPISGHATLYWYQQILGQGPKLLIQFQNNGVVDDSQLPKDRFSAERLKGVDSTLKIQPAKLEDSAVYLCASSLEPSSYNSPLHFGNGTRLTVT.

In its sample, this clone was seen once. The chain recombines TRBV4-2 with TRBJ1-2, with a tentative D call TRBD1 (6 bases). The CDR3 is made up of 14 amino acids. V shed 3 bases and J shed 8 bases, with 16 bases lying between them. Germline assignment: CDR1 LGHNA and CDR2 YNFKEQ. The CDR3, as DNA: TGTGCCAGCAGCCAGAGGCCCCGACAGGACGGCTACACCTTC. Protein: CASSQRPRQDGYTF.

This clone appeared a single time. The chain combines TRBV29-1 with TRBJ2-4, with a possible D match to TRBD2 (6 bases). V lost 4 bases to trimming and J lost 0 bases, with 13 bases between them. The CDR3 runs 15 residues. Germline CDR1 reads SQVTM; CDR2 reads ANQGSEA. The CDR3 DNA sequence: TGCAGCGTTGGAGGAGGGCAGTTAGCCAAAAACATTCAGTACTTC. It codes for CSVGGGQLAKNIQYF.

The chain employs TRBV5-1 and TRBJ2-5; D is unclear. This CDR3 has 13 amino acids. Between the trimmed V and J ends, which lost 0 bases and 1 base, there was a span of 4 bases. Germline CDR1 is SGHRS and CDR2 is YFSETQ. CDR3: CASSLEGQETQYF. CDR3 bases: TGCGCCAGCAGCTTGGAGGGCCAAGAGACCCAGTACTTC.

This chain uses TRBV9 with TRBJ2-1, with no clear D. This CDR3 has 13 amino acids. The ends were cut back, 2 bases at V and 4 bases at J, with 7 bases in the middle. In germline, CDR1 is SGDLS, CDR2 YYNGEE. This CDR3 reads CASSVGPYNEQFF. The DNA of the CDR3 is TGTGCCAGCAGCGTGGGTCCTTACAATGAGCAGTTCTTC.

The J gene is TRBJ1-1, the V gene TRBV7-2; 8 nucleotides agree with TRBD1. V lost 11 bases and J lost 4; bases outside the gene matches: 9. Germline values: CDR1 SGHTA, CDR2 FQGNSA. This CDR3 spans 13 amino acids. CDR3 residues: CAGGQGPGTEAFF. CDR3 DNA: TGTGCCGGAGGACAGGGCCCGGGCACTGAAGCTTTCTTT. Full variable domain (missing parts from reference TRBV7-2 and TRBJ1-1): GAGVSQSPSNKVTEKGKDVELRCDPISGHTALYWYRQSLGQGLEFLIYFQGNSAPDKSGLPSDRFSAERTGGSVSTLTIQRTQQEDSAVYLCAGGQGPGTEAFFGQGTRLTVV.

This clone appeared a single time. This sequence joins TRBV5-1 and TRBJ2-3, with 8 bases identical to TRBD1. The CDR3 totals 15 residues. The germline CDR1 and CDR2 sequences are SGHRS and YFSETQ. V lost 0 bases and J lost 6; bases outside the gene matches: 6. The CDR3 coding sequence is TGCGCCAGCAGCTTGGCTGGCAGGGGGCCGGATACGCAGTATTTT. Translating gives CASSLAGRGPDTQYF.

The chain links TRBV7-2 to TRBJ1-1; 7 bases fit TRBD1. The V and J ends lost 5 bases and 11 bases, in that order; junction bases with no gene match: 8. Germline CDR1 reads SGHTA; CDR2 reads FQGNSA. This CDR3 comprises 12 residues. This CDR3 is CASSRNTGAAFF. DNA for the CDR3: TGTGCCAGCAGCCGAAACACAGGGGCGGCTTTCTTT.

This clone was recorded a few times. This chain uses TRBV2 with TRBJ2-3; D unclear. CDR1 SNHLY and CDR2 FYNNEI come from the germline V gene. The CDR3 has 13 residues. Trimming cost V 3 bases and J 1 base, with 5 bases left between them. The CDR3 nucleotides are TGTGCCAGCAGTGAGGTGGGCACAGATACGCAGTATTTT. The encoded protein is CASSEVGTDTQYF.

The rearrangement joins TRBV10-1 to TRBJ1-3; 8 bases are shared with TRBD1. This CDR3 contains 16 residues. Germline trimming cut 0 bases from V and 1 base from J; bases unmatched to any gene: 2. Germline V gene data show CDR1 as WNHNN and CDR2 as SYGVQD (reference sequence). CDR3 nucleotide sequence: TGCGCCAGCAGTGAGTCGGGGACAGGTTCTGGAAACACCATATATTTT. This encodes CASSESGTGSGNTIYF.

The V call is TRBV15, the J call TRBJ2-6; tentatively, D is TRBD1 or TRBD2 (5 bases each). The germline V gene encodes CDR1 LNHNV and CDR2 YYDKDF (reference sequence). Trimming stripped 5 bases from V and 1 base from J, with 12 bases between. This CDR3 contains 16 residues. DNA for the CDR3: TGTGCCACCAGCCAAGGGGCGGGTTCTGGGGCCAACGTCCTGACTTTC. The encoded protein is CATSQGAGSGANVLTF.

V is TRBV19 and J is TRBJ2-7; TRBD1 agrees at 10 bases. Per germline, CDR1 LNHDA and CDR2 SQIVND (reference sequence). Losses at the gene ends were 3 bases for V and 7 bases for J; bases not matched to a gene: 12. The CDR3 sequence is 16 residues long. CDR3 in amino acids: CASSILPGQGSGEQYF. CDR3 coding DNA: TGTGCCAGTAGTATCCTACCGGGACAGGGGTCGGGGGAGCAGTACTTC.

V and J are TRBV2 and TRBJ1-6; D remains unclear. V was clipped by 5 bases and J by 0 bases, with 5 bases between them. CDR1 and CDR2 from the germline V gene are SNHLY and FYNNEI. The CDR3 runs 14 residues. The CDR3 spells CASSTSSYNSPLHF. Here the CDR3 DNA reads TGTGCCAGCAGTACTAGCTCCTATAATTCACCCCTCCACTTT.